The 25 T cell receptor beta chains presented below share a single source sample, sequenced in a study of T cells in Graves' hyperthyroidism and ophthalmopathy. Amplified TCR beta CDR3 regions derived from RNA transcripts. Primed by the HTBI set, a first-round RT-PCR was run on the TCR CDR3. MiXCR, applied by TCRdb to the multiplex PCR reads, yields one record per CDR3 protein. The table has approximately 690,000 distinct CDR3 sequences, around 20% seen once. Sample: blood. These receptors all come from a man aged 25-45 years with Graves' ophthalmopathy.

The chain links TRBV4-1 to TRBJ2-2; no definite D call. CDR1 and CDR2 from the germline V gene are MGHRA and YSYEKL. The CDR3 is 16 amino acids. V shed 1 base and J shed 1 base, with 10 bases lying between them. CDR3 sequence reads: CASSQASRGNTGELFF. The CDR3 DNA is TGCGCCAGCAGCCAAGCTTCGAGAGGGAACACCGGGGAGCTGTTTTTT.

The table lists this clonotype with a few counts. The chain combines TRBV4-3 with TRBJ2-1, with TRBD1 identical over 12 bases. After removal of 4 bases from V and 7 bases from J, the junction contained 5 bases not matched to a gene. Looked up from germline, CDR1 is LGHNA and CDR2 is YSLEER. The CDR3 is 15 residues long. The CDR3 DNA is TGCGCCAGCAGCCGAGGGACAGGGGGCAGGAATGAGCAGTTCTTC. Its protein product is CASSRGTGGRNEQFF.

This clonotype was counted at least ten times. The gene calls are TRBV2 and TRBJ1-1; TRBD1 matches 7 bases. Per germline, CDR1 SNHLY and CDR2 FYNNEI. The CDR3 sequence is 14 residues long. J lost 1 base, V lost 4 bases, and 3 bases had no gene match. This chain's CDR3 is CASSADRSNTEAFF. The DNA for the CDR3 is TGTGCCAGCAGTGCGGACAGGTCGAACACTGAAGCTTTCTTT.

A remark on this clonotype: This clone may be a read error of a much larger clone one base away. The V call is TRBV2, the J call TRBJ2-7, with TRBD2 as a possible D gene (5 bases). The length of the CDR3 is 15 residues. Per germline, CDR1 SNHLY and CDR2 FYNNEI. In nucleotides, the CDR3 is TGTGCCAGCAGTGAGAGGAGGTACTCGGGGTACGGGCAGTACTTC. Protein: CASSERRYSGYGQYF.

As to this clonotype: Given a much more abundant clone one base away, this may be a read error. The CDR3 does not end in the conserved phenylalanine or tryptophan, so this is likely a read error. The DNA for the CDR3 is TGCGCCAGCAGCCTCACCGCCGTCTGGGACAGCTCCTACAATGAGCAGTTCTCC. Its translation is CASSLTAVWDSSYNEQFS. The chain recombines TRBV5-1 with TRBJ2-1, with TRBD1 matching over 7 bases. V lost 4 bases and J lost 0; bases outside the gene matches: 13. The germline gives CDR1 SGHRS, CDR2 YFSETQ. The length of the CDR3 is 18 residues.

This clonotype was detected only a few times. As DNA, the CDR3 is TGTGCCAGCAGTGAATTCAATCAGCCCCAGCATTTT. It yields the protein CASSEFNQPQHF. V gene TRBV25-1 combines with J gene TRBJ1-5; D is undetermined. The germline gives CDR1 MGHDK, CDR2 SYGVNS. The CDR3 length is 12 residues. Trimming cost V 1 base and J 3 bases, with 1 base left between them.

The rearrangement links TRBV18 to TRBJ1-6, with TRBD1 matching 8 bases. CDR1 and CDR2 from the germline V gene are KGHSH and LQKENI. The CDR3 sequence is 14 residues long. V trimming: 4 bases; J trimming: 8 bases; junction bases outside the gene matches: 4. For the CDR3, the DNA is TGTGCCAGCTCACGAGGGACAGGCGATTCACCCCTCCACTTT. This sequence encodes CASSRGTGDSPLHF.

In this sample, this clonotype turned up a few times. This chain connects TRBV15 to TRBJ1-5; D gene uncertain. This CDR3 spans 15 amino acids. The germline V and J ends were trimmed by 0 bases and 7 bases, with 13 bases remaining between them. Germline V CDR1 and CDR2: LNHNV, YYDKDF (reference sequence). The CDR3 protein is CATSRDLQEGQPQHF. The DNA of the CDR3 is TGTGCCACCAGCAGAGACCTCCAGGAGGGCCAGCCCCAGCATTTT.

As to this clonotype: Since a much larger clone is just one base distant, this may be a read error. CDR3 bases: TGTGCCGTCACTTCTGGGGGGGAGCTCCGCGAGCAGTACTTC. It is translated as CAVTSGGELREQYF. The chain has TRBV28 and TRBJ2-7; TRBD2 aligns across 7 bases. J gave up 6 bases and V 11 bases, and 16 bases lay outside the gene matches. The CDR3 runs to 14 residues. Germline lookup yields CDR1 MDHEN and CDR2 SYDVKM.

The genes are TRBV11-2 and TRBJ2-1; no clear D. The CDR3 has 13 residues. The ends were cut back, 2 bases at V and 5 bases at J, with 7 bases in the middle. Germline V gene lookup returns CDR1 SGHAT and CDR2 FQNNGV. CDR3 nucleotides: TGTGCCAGCAGCTTACAACTCGACAATGAGCAGTTCTTC. Protein: CASSLQLDNEQFF.

This clonotype was counted a few times. The chain uses TRBV7-9 and TRBJ2-3, with 9 bases matching TRBD2. Germline V gene lookup returns CDR1 SEHNR and CDR2 FQNEAQ (reference sequence). The CDR3 sequence is 19 residues long. Trimming removed 1 base from V and 4 bases from J; junction bases left unmatched: 15. The CDR3 region has the DNA TGTGCCAGCAGCTTAGGTAGGGCTAGCGGGATAGCGGTACCAGATACGCAGTATTTT. This sequence encodes CASSLGRASGIAVPDTQYF.

V is TRBV20-1 and J is TRBJ2-3; D unclear. The CDR3 runs to 15 residues. Looked up from germline, CDR1 is DFQATT and CDR2 is SNEGSKA (reference sequence). V shed 0 bases and J shed 0 bases, with 10 bases lying between them. In DNA form, the CDR3 reads TGCAGTGCTAGAGATTTCCAGGCTAGCACAGATACGCAGTATTTT. This codes for CSARDFQASTDTQYF.

This clonotype appeared many times. The chain links TRBV3-1 to TRBJ1-5, with D possibly matching TRBD1 (5 bases). The CDR3 has 17 residues. V was clipped by 1 base and J by 10 bases, with 23 bases between them. The V gene's germline CDR1 is LGHDT and CDR2 YNNKEL (reference sequence). For the CDR3, the DNA is TGTGCCAGCAGCCAAGGAGTGCAGGGTCCGAGGGAAGAACCCCAGCATTTT. As protein: CASSQGVQGPREEPQHF.

This clonotype occurred a few times. The chain is built from TRBV19 and TRBJ1-1; D ambiguous. The CDR3 has 14 amino acids. In germline, CDR1 is LNHDA, CDR2 SQIVND (reference sequence). The V end lost 3 bases, the J end lost 1 base, and 9 bases lay between the germline ends. The CDR3 spells CASSISGKNTEAFF. The CDR3, as DNA: TGTGCCAGTAGTATCTCGGGGAAGAACACTGAAGCTTTCTTT.

Ten or more counts support this clonotype. V is TRBV5-5 and J is TRBJ2-1; 9 bases are shared with TRBD1. Germline CDR1 is SGHKS and CDR2 is YYEKEE (reference sequence). The V segment lost 1 base and the J segment 7 bases; nucleotides outside the gene matches: 9. The CDR3 extends over 16 amino acids. The CDR3 region is CASSLTAGQGKNEQFF. CDR3 nucleotide sequence: TGTGCCAGCAGCTTGACGGCGGGACAGGGTAAAAATGAGCAGTTCTTC.

This clonotype was seen repeatedly, ten times or more. CDR3 nucleotides: TGTGCCAGTAGTGAATTTCAGGGGACCGCCGAGCAGTACTTC. This translates into CASSEFQGTAEQYF. The chain carries TRBV19 and TRBJ2-7; perhaps TRBD1 as D (6 bases). The CDR3 totals 14 residues. Trimming stripped 5 bases from V and 6 bases from J, with 17 bases between. Germline loops: CDR1 LNHDA, CDR2 SQIVND (reference sequence).

There are a few counts of this clonotype. V and J are TRBV7-8 and TRBJ1-6; tentatively, D is TRBD1 (6 bases). CDR3 length: 16 amino acids. V was shortened by 6 bases and J by 2 bases, with 14 bases between the two germline ends. The germline V gene has CDR1 SGHVS and CDR2 FQNEAQ. The DNA for the CDR3 is TGTGCCAGCAGGTCCGGCAGGGGAGCCTATAATTCACCCCTCCACTTT. This gives the protein CASRSGRGAYNSPLHF.

The chain joins TRBV25-1 to TRBJ1-4; a possible D gene is TRBD1 (5 bases). The CDR3 spans 20 residues. The germline gives CDR1 MGHDK, CDR2 SYGVNS. The V gene lost 3 bases and the J gene lost 7 bases, with 30 bases spanning the gap. The CDR3 sequence: CASSDDTITVSGGPPEKLFF. CDR3 DNA: TGTGCCAGCAGTGACGATACGATCACTGTTTCCGGGGGACCACCTGAAAAACTGTTTTTT.

This clonotype was counted many times. This chain uses TRBV12-3 or TRBV12-4 with TRBJ1-5, with D maybe TRBD1 (6 bases). The germline V and J ends were trimmed by 3 bases and 4 bases, with 10 bases remaining between them. CDR3 length equals 14 residues. The chain's CDR3 is CASSLKGGNQPQHF. The CDR3 DNA sequence: TGTGCCAGCAGTTTGAAGGGGGGGAATCAGCCCCAGCATTTT.

V gene TRBV11-2 combines with J gene TRBJ2-7; D is possibly TRBD1 (5 bases). Germline V gene data show CDR1 as SGHAT and CDR2 as FQNNGV. CDR3 size: 14 residues. Trimming cost V 2 bases and J 5 bases, with 13 bases left between them. The CDR3 is CASSLWGGANEQYF. The CDR3 DNA reads as TGTGCCAGCAGCTTATGGGGCGGCGCCAACGAGCAGTACTTC. The complete variable domain, with remaining parts taken from reference TRBV11-2 and TRBJ2-7, reads EAGVAQSPRYKIIEKRQSVAFWCNPISGHATLYWYQQILGQGPKLLIQFQNNGVVDDSQLPKDRFSAERLKGVDSTLKIQPAKLEDSAVYLCASSLWGGANEQYFGPGTRLTVT.

This clonotype was recorded a few times. The genes are TRBV25-1 and TRBJ2-2; possible D gene TRBD2, 5 bases. Trimming removed 6 bases from V and 3 bases from J, with 8 bases in between. The CDR3 is 13 residues long. Germline V lookup: CDR1 MGHDK, CDR2 SYGVNS. The CDR3 protein is CASSGGYTGELFF. The CDR3, as DNA: TGTGCCAGCAGCGGCGGGTACACCGGGGAGCTGTTTTTT.

This clonotype was counted between two and nine times. At one of its ends the junction is not consistent with the germline gene, which may arise from a read error. The chain uses TRBV3-1 and TRBJ2-1, with D perhaps TRBD2 (5 bases). The germline V gene has CDR1 LGHDT and CDR2 YNNKEL (reference sequence). This CDR3 is 16 amino acids long. CDR3 DNA sequence: TGTGCCAGCAGCCAAGATCGGGGAGCACCCTACGATGAGCAGTTCTTC. Protein product: CASSQDRGAPYDEQFF.

Regarding this clonotype: Possible read error: a much larger clone is one base away. The chain employs TRBV7-9 and TRBJ1-1; D remains unclear. V was pared by 4 bases and J by 4 bases, with 13 bases between. Germline V gene lookup returns CDR1 SEHNR and CDR2 FQNEAQ (reference sequence). The CDR3 extends over 14 amino acids. CDR3 loop: CASSCGRASTEAFF. In nucleotides, the CDR3 is TGTGCCAGCAGCTGCGGGAGGGCATCCACTGAAGCTTTCTTT.

This clonotype was recorded many times. J is TRBJ2-1 and V is TRBV5-1, with D maybe TRBD1 (5 bases). Germline loops: CDR1 SGHRS, CDR2 YFSETQ. There are 15 residues in the CDR3. V was cut by 1 base and J by 1 base, with 9 bases left in between. CDR3 in amino acids: CASSLQGDSYNEQFF. CDR3 coding DNA: TGCGCCAGCAGCTTGCAGGGCGATTCCTACAATGAGCAGTTCTTC.

This rearrangement joins TRBV20-1 to TRBJ2-1; D tentatively reads TRBD1 or TRBD2 (6 bases each). Germline V gives CDR1 DFQATT, CDR2 SNEGSKA (reference sequence). Trimming removed 5 bases at V and 3 bases at J, with 14 bases between. This CDR3 is 14 amino acids long. CDR3 bases: TGCAGTGCTCCTACGGGGGCCATCTACAATGAGCAGTTCTTC. Translation gives CSAPTGAIYNEQFF.